This is a list of T cell receptor delta chains from one sample in a study of gamma-delta chains in newborns, infants, children. TCRdb re-analyzed the reads via CATT. In the table there are more than 9,000 delta-chain clones, about 23% of which are singletons. Specimen: blood. The source of these receptors is a child who was a newborn, infant or young child, either healthy, febrile or measles-vaccinated (not recorded which). CDR3s include the opening cysteine and the closing phenylalanine or tryptophan. The D gene is left open where the match is weak. Some rows have no size entry. The others give once, few or many, or a class for an expanded clone.

TRDV2	medium-sized	TRDD3	TRDJ1	CACDILILGDTPGTDKLIF	TGTGCCTGTGACATTCTCATACTGGGGGATACCCCCGGCACCGATAAACTCATCTTT
TRDV1	few	TRDD3	TRDJ1	CAPGMRGVRAWGILLDKLIF	TGTGCTCCTGGGATGCGGGGGGTAAGGGCCTGGGGGATACTCTTGGATAAACTCATCTTT
TRDV2	.	TRDD3	TRDJ1	CACDTLNSLTGGYGPDKLIF	TGTGCCTGTGACACCCTGAATTCCCTCACTGGGGGATACGGCCCCGATAAACTCATCTTT
TRDV2	medium-sized	.	TRDJ1	CACDKIGTDKLIF	TGTGCCTGTGACAAGATTGGGACCGATAAACTCATCTTT
TRDV2	.	.	TRDJ1	CACWPVGGDGTVDKLIF	TGTGCCTGCTGGCCCGTAGGGGGAGACGGGACCGTCGATAAACTCATCTTT
TRDV2	.	TRDD3	TRDJ3	CACVPVRGDTSSWDTRKMFF	TGTGCCTGTGTCCCCGTACGGGGGGATACAAGCTCCTGGGACACCCGAAAGATGTTTTTC
TRDV2	.	TRDD3	TRDJ3	CACDTVLGDTRSWDTRQMFF	TGTGCCTGTGACACCGTGCTGGGGGATACGCGGTCCTGGGACACCCGACAGATGTTCTTC
TRDV2	.	TRDD3	TRDJ3	CACVPVLGDTSSWDTRQMFF	TGTGCCTGTGTCCCCGTCCTGGGGGATACAAGCTCCTGGGACACCCGACAGATGTTTTTC
TRDV2	few	.	TRDJ3	CACDTVNEAWDTRQMFF	TGTGCCTGTGACACCGTTAATGAGGCCTGGGACACCCGACAGATGTTTTTC
TRDV2	.	.	TRDJ1	CACDPLGREEKELIF	TGCGCCTGTGACCCCCTCGGTAGGGAGGAGAAAGAGCTCATCTTT
TRDV1	.	.	TRDJ1	CALGELTLPPVLGTYTDKLIF	TGTGCTCTTGGGGAGCTGACCCTTCCCCCCGTACTGGGGACTTACACCGATAAACTCATCTTT
TRDV2	few	TRDD3	TRDJ1	CACDTVATGGYAGKDKLIF	TGCGCCTGTGACACCGTCGCTACTGGGGGATACGCTGGGAAGGATAAACTCATCTTT
TRDV2	once	TRDD3	TRDJ1	CACENLWDTYTDKLIF	TGTGCCTGTGAAAACCTGTGGGATACGTACACCGATAAACTCATCTTT
TRDV1	.	TRDD3	TRDJ1	CALGELWSPFLRVYWGTYTDKLIF	TGTGCTCTTGGGGAACTATGGTCCCCCTTCCTCCGAGTGTACTGGGGGACTTACACCGATAAACTCATCTTT
TRDV1	.	.	TRDJ1	CALGEPTLLDLLLTDKLIF	TGTGCTCTTGGGGAACCCACGCTCCTAGACCTACTGCTTACCGATAAACTCATCTTT
TRDV2	.	TRDD3	TRDJ1	CACDTVRTGGSLYADKLIF	TGTGCCTGTGACACCGTCCGTACTGGGGGATCCCTCTACGCCGATAAACTCATCTTT
TRDV2	few	TRDD3	TRDJ3	CACDEIPSAWGIPRSWDARQMFF	TGTGCCTGTGACGAAATACCCTCGGCCTGGGGGATCCCCCGCTCCTGGGACGCCCGACAGATGTTTTTC
TRDV2	few	TRDD3	TRDJ3	CACDVLGDTFTWDTRQMFF	TGTGCCTGTGACGTACTGGGGGATACCTTCACCTGGGACACCCGACAGATGTTTTTC
TRDV2	.	.	TRDJ1	CACDPGRGETTPTDKIIF	TGTGCCTGTGACCCGGGAAGGGGGGAGACGACACCCACCGATAAAATCATCTTT
TRDV2	.	TRDD3	TRDJ1	CACDTVQRRGISSDKLIF	TGTGCCTGTGACACCGTACAAAGAAGGGGGATTTCGTCGGATAAACTCATCTTT
TRDV2	.	TRDD3	TRDJ1	CACDTLLGDTHRKTDKLIF	TGTGCCTGTGACACCTTACTGGGGGATACCCACCGGAAGACCGATAAACTCATCTTT
TRDV2	medium-sized	.	TRDJ3	CACDTAWGNSWDTRQMFF	TGTGCCTGTGACACCGCCTGGGGTAACTCCTGGGACACCCGACAGATGTTTTTC
TRDV2	.	TRDD3	TRDJ1	CACDTVASSTGETGGHPSTDKLIF	TGTGCCTGTGACACCGTAGCTTCCTCTACCGGGGAGACTGGGGGACACCCTTCAACCGATAAACTCATCTTT
TRDV2	few	.	TRDJ1	CACDTLEGYYTDKLIF	TGTGCCTGTGACACCCTGGAGGGCTATTACACCGATAAACTCATCTTT
TRDV2	few	TRDD3	TRDJ1	CACPWGIFNQLNTDKLIF	TGTGCCTGTCCCTGGGGGATATTCAACCAATTGAACACCGATAAACTCATCTTT
TRDV2	few	TRDD3	TRDJ1	CACDTVGGGYGGLIF	TGTGCCTGTGACACCGTAGGTGGGGGATACGGAGGGCTCATCTTT
TRDV2	.	.	TRDJ1	CACVPFPPIF	TGTGCCTGTGTTCCCTTTCCACCCATCTTT
TRDV1	few	.	TRDJ1	CALGEQQGSAYTDKLIF	TGTGCTCTTGGGGAACAACAAGGCAGTGCCTACACCGATAAACTCATCTTT
TRDV1	.	.	TRDJ1	CASGAAPRFDKLIF	TGTGCTAGTGGGGCTGCCCCCAGGTTCGATAAACTCATCTTT
TRDV2	few	.	TRDJ1	CACDTVEDKGTDKLIF	TGTGCCTGTGACACAGTGGAGGATAAAGGCACCGATAAACTCATCTTT
TRDV1	.	TRDD3	TRDJ1	CALGDPARAPSLHRYWGISSKYTDKLIF	TGTGCTCTTGGGGATCCCGCCAGGGCTCCCTCCCTACATCGTTACTGGGGGATATCGTCAAAGTACACCGATAAACTCATCTTT
TRDV2	few	TRDD3	TRDJ1	CACDTVLGVAYTDKLIF	TGCGCCTGTGACACCGTACTGGGGGTTGCGTACACCGATAAACTCATCTTT
TRDV2	once	TRDD3	TRDJ1	CASDRLGDTDKLIF	TGTGCCAGTGACAGACTGGGGGATACCGATAAACTCATCTTT
TRDV2	large	TRDD3	TRDJ1	CACDLLGPHDKLIF	TGTGCCTGTGACTTACTGGGGCCCCACGATAAACTCATCTTT
TRDV2	.	.	TRDJ3	CACDTPQQGAPSSWDTRQMFF	TGTGCCTGTGACACCCCTCAGCAGGGGGCCCCGAGCTCCTGGGACACCCGACAGATGTTTTTC
TRDV2	.	TRDD3	TRDJ1	CACDALGDTTQPLLDTDKLIF	TGTGCCTGTGACGCCCTGGGGGATACAACGCAACCCCTTCTCGACACCGATAAACTCATCTTT
TRDV2	.	.	TRDJ1	CACDTVLNTDKLIF	TGTGCCTGTGACACCGTATTGAACACCGATAAACTCATCTTT
TRDV2	.	TRDD3	TRDJ1	CACEPVGDTLTDKLIF	TGTGCCTGTGAACCCGTGGGGGATACGCTCACCGATAAACTCATCTTT
TRDV1	few	TRDD3	TRDJ1	CALGGHHSLLPQVLGDNPYTDKLIF	TGTGCTCTTGGGGGCCATCACAGCCTCCTCCCTCAGGTACTGGGGGATAACCCGTACACCGATAAACTCATCTTT
TRDV2	.	TRDD3	TRDJ1	CACDTLTGGYNTDKLIF	TGTGCCTGTGACACTCTAACTGGGGGATACAACACCGATAAACTCATCTTT